Listed below are T cell receptor beta chains from one sample, sequenced in a study of CD8 T cells in ankylosing spondylitis. TCRdb recomputed calls from the 5' RACE reads with MiXCR, one row per CDR3 protein. The sample lists fewer than 450,000 distinct CDR3 sequences; about a sixth were seen once. Sequenced sample: blood, either unsorted or a sorted T cell fraction (not recorded which). Receptors originate from a male donor with ankylosing spondylitis. The CDR3 runs from the conserved cysteine through the conserved F or W. A D gene is named only where the DNA matches it firmly. Clone size, where shown, is once, few, many, or a class for clones that have expanded.

CDR3 protein: CASTQTGGNTGELFF
CDR3 DNA: TGTGCCAGCACCCAGACAGGGGGAAACACCGGGGAGCTGTTTTTT
clone size: -
D gene: TRBD1
V gene: TRBV7-3
J gene: TRBJ2-2
CDR3 length: 15

CDR3 protein: CAISESISGGADTQYF
CDR3 DNA: TGTGCCATCAGTGAGTCGATTAGCGGGGGGGCAGATACGCAGTATTTT
clone size: -
D gene: TRBD2
V gene: TRBV10-3
J gene: TRBJ2-3
CDR3 length: 16

CDR3 protein: CASSLNGLELYGYTF
CDR3 DNA: TGTGCCAGCAGCTTAAACGGGTTGGAGCTCTATGGCTACACCTTC
clone size: few
D gene: -
V gene: TRBV11-2
J gene: TRBJ1-2
CDR3 length: 15

CDR3 protein: CASSFGHRNQPQHF
CDR3 DNA: TGTGCCAGCAGTTTTGGGCACCGCAATCAGCCCCAGCATTTT
clone size: few
D gene: -
V gene: TRBV12-3/TRBV12-4
J gene: TRBJ1-5
CDR3 length: 14

CDR3 protein: CASSQDGGQGSSEQYF
CDR3 DNA: TGTGCCAGCAGCCAAGATGGGGGACAGGGAAGTAGCGAGCAGTACTTC
clone size: -
D gene: TRBD1
V gene: TRBV4-2
J gene: TRBJ2-7
CDR3 length: 16

CDR3 protein: CASSLGLAGFSYEQYF
CDR3 DNA: TGTGCCAGCAGCTTAGGACTAGCGGGTTTCTCCTACGAGCAGTACTTC
clone size: many
D gene: TRBD2
V gene: TRBV7-2
J gene: TRBJ2-7
CDR3 length: 16

CDR3 protein: CASSPGSGQPQHF
CDR3 DNA: TGTGCCAGCAGCCCCGGGTCGGGTCAGCCCCAGCATTTT
clone size: -
D gene: -
V gene: TRBV7-3
J gene: TRBJ1-5
CDR3 length: 13

CDR3 protein: CASSYPGTAYNEQFF
CDR3 DNA: TGTGCCAGCAGTTACCCCGGGACAGCTTACAATGAGCAGTTCTTC
clone size: -
D gene: TRBD1
V gene: TRBV6-2/TRBV6-3
J gene: TRBJ2-1
CDR3 length: 15

CDR3 protein: CSAGWDYGYTF
CDR3 DNA: TGCAGCGCCGGCTGGGACTATGGCTACACCTTC
clone size: -
D gene: -
V gene: TRBV29-1
J gene: TRBJ1-2
CDR3 length: 11

CDR3 protein: CASSWAGTGGIEQFF
CDR3 DNA: TGCGCCAGCAGCTGGGCCGGGACAGGGGGCATTGAGCAGTTCTTC
clone size: -
D gene: TRBD1
V gene: TRBV5-1
J gene: TRBJ2-1
CDR3 length: 15

CDR3 protein: CASSFPGNEQYF
CDR3 DNA: TGTGCCAGCAGTTTTCCAGGAAACGAGCAGTACTTC
clone size: many
D gene: -
V gene: TRBV27
J gene: TRBJ2-7
CDR3 length: 12

CDR3 protein: CASSTRAGGKETQYF
CDR3 DNA: TGTGCCAGCAGTACCCGAGCGGGGGGGAAAGAGACCCAGTACTTC
clone size: -
D gene: TRBD2
V gene: TRBV3-1
J gene: TRBJ2-5
CDR3 length: 15

CDR3 protein: CASCHRQGGNNYGYTF
CDR3 DNA: TGTGCCAGCTGCCACCGACAGGGCGGGAATAACTATGGCTACACCTTC
clone size: -
D gene: TRBD1
V gene: TRBV3-1
J gene: TRBJ1-2
CDR3 length: 16

CDR3 protein: CSARGLAGTSGTDTQYF
CDR3 DNA: TGCAGTGCTAGAGGTCTCGCCGGGACTAGCGGCACAGATACGCAGTATTTT
clone size: -
D gene: TRBD2
V gene: TRBV20-1
J gene: TRBJ2-3
CDR3 length: 17

CDR3 protein: CAITDSHYNEQFF
CDR3 DNA: TGTGCGATAACGGACAGTCACTACAATGAGCAGTTCTTC
clone size: -
D gene: -
V gene: TRBV6-2/TRBV6-3
J gene: TRBJ2-1
CDR3 length: 13

CDR3 protein: CASSYSWDRYEQYF
CDR3 DNA: TGTGCCAGCAGTTACTCGTGGGACCGCTACGAGCAGTACTTC
clone size: few
D gene: -
V gene: TRBV6-5
J gene: TRBJ2-7
CDR3 length: 14

CDR3 protein: CSARLGAETQYF
CDR3 DNA: TGCAGTGCTCGTCTAGGAGCAGAGACCCAGTACTTC
clone size: -
D gene: -
V gene: TRBV20-1
J gene: TRBJ2-5
CDR3 length: 12

CDR3 protein: CAWSVSGRENEQYF
CDR3 DNA: TGTGCCTGGAGTGTAAGTGGCAGGGAAAACGAGCAGTACTTC
clone size: -
D gene: -
V gene: TRBV30
J gene: TRBJ2-7
CDR3 length: 14

CDR3 protein: CSASLGTDETQYF
CDR3 DNA: TGCAGTGCTAGTCTCGGGACCGACGAGACCCAGTACTTC
clone size: few
D gene: -
V gene: TRBV20-1
J gene: TRBJ2-5
CDR3 length: 13

CDR3 protein: CSVHHGGSRAFF
CDR3 DNA: TGCAGCGTCCACCATGGGGGGAGTCGGGCTTTCTTT
clone size: many
D gene: -
V gene: TRBV29-1
J gene: TRBJ1-1
CDR3 length: 12

CDR3 protein: CASSLVQGAYSYEQYF
CDR3 DNA: TGCGCCAGCAGCTTGGTTCAGGGGGCGTACTCCTACGAGCAGTACTTC
clone size: many
D gene: TRBD1
V gene: TRBV5-1
J gene: TRBJ2-7
CDR3 length: 16

CDR3 protein: CSANGRISYNEQFF
CDR3 DNA: TGCAGTGCTAACGGACGGATCTCCTACAATGAGCAGTTCTTC
clone size: many
D gene: -
V gene: TRBV20-1
J gene: TRBJ2-1
CDR3 length: 14

CDR3 protein: CATSRERGMNQPQHF
CDR3 DNA: TGTGCCACCAGCAGAGAGAGGGGTATGAATCAGCCCCAGCATTTT
clone size: few
D gene: -
V gene: TRBV15
J gene: TRBJ1-5
CDR3 length: 15